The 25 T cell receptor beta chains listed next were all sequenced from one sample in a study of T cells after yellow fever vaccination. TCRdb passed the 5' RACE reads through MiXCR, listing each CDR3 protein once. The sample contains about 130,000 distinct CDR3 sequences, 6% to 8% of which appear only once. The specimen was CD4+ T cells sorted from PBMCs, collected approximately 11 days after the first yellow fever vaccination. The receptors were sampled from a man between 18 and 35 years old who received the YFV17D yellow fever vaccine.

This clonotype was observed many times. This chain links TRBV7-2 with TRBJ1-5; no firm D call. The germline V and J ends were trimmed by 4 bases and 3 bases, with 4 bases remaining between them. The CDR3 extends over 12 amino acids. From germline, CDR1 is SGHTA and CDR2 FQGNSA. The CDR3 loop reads CASSSYNQPQHF. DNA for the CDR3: TGTGCCAGCAGCTCCTACAATCAGCCCCAGCATTTT.

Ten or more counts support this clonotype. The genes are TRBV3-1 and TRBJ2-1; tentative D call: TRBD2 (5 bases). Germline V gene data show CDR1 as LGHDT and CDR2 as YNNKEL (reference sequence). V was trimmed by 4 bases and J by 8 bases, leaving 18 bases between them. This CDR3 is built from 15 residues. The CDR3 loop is CASSLPGVVAYEQFF. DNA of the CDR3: TGTGCCAGCAGCCTCCCCGGGGTGGTGGCGTATGAGCAGTTCTTC.

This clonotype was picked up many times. The CDR3 sequence is CASSLGLGGGQPQHF. The DNA of the CDR3 is TGTGCCAGCAGCTTAGGTCTAGGGGGGGGTCAGCCCCAGCATTTT. The rearrangement joins TRBV7-2 to TRBJ1-5, with a tentative D call TRBD1 (6 bases). This CDR3 comprises 15 residues. Germline values: CDR1 SGHTA, CDR2 FQGNSA. The germline V and J ends were trimmed by 1 base and 6 bases, with 13 bases remaining between them.

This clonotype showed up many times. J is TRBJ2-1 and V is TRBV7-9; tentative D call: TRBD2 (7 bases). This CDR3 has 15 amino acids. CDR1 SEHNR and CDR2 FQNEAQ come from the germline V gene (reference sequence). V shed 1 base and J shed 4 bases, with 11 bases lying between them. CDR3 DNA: TGTGCCAGCAGCTTAGGGCGGGGGACATACAATGAGCAGTTCTTC. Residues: CASSLGRGTYNEQFF.

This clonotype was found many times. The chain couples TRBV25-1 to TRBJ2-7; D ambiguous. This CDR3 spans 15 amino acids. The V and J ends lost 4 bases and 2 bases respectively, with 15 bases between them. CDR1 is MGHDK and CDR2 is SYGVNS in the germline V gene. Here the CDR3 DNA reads TGTGCCAGCAGTGTTCTTCCCGGGCCCCCCTACGAGCAGTACTTC. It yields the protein CASSVLPGPPYEQYF.

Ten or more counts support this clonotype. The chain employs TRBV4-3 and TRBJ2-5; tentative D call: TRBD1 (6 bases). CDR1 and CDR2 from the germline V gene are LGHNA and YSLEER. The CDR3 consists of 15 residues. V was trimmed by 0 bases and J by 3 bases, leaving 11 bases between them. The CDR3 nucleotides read TGCGCCAGCAGCCAAGATGGCAGGGGCGAAGAGACCCAGTACTTC. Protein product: CASSQDGRGEETQYF.

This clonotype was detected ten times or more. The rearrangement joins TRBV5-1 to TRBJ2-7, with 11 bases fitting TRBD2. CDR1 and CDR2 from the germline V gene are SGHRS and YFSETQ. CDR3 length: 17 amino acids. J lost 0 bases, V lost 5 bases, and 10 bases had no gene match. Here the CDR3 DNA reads TGCGCCAGCAGGGAACTACCTGGGACTAGCGGCTCCTACGAGCAGTACTTC. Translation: CASRELPGTSGSYEQYF. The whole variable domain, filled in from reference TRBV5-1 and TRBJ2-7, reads KAGVTQTPRYLIKTRGQQVTLSCSPISGHRSVSWYQQTPGQGLQFLFEYFSETQRNKGNFPGRFSGRQFSNSRSEMNVSTLELGDSALYLCASRELPGTSGSYEQYFGPGTRLTVT.

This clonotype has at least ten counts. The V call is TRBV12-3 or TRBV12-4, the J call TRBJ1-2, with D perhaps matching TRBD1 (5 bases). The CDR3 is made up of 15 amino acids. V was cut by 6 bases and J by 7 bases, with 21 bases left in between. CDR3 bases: TGTGCCAGCAGCCCCCACACTGGGGGAATCGGTGGCTACACCTTC. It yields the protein CASSPHTGGIGGYTF.

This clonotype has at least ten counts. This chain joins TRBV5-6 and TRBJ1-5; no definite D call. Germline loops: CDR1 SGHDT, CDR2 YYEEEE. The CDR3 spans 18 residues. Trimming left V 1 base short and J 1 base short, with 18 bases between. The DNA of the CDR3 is TGTGCCAGCAGCTTGTTTGTGAACCTGATGGCCAGCAATCAGCCCCAGCATTTT. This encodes CASSLFVNLMASNQPQHF.

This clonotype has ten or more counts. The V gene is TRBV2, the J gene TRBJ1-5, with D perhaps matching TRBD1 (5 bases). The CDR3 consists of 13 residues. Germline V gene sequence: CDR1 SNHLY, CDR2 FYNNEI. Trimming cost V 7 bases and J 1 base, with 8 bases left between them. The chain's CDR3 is CASIRDSNQPQHF. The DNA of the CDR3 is TGTGCCAGCATTCGGGACAGCAATCAGCCCCAGCATTTT.

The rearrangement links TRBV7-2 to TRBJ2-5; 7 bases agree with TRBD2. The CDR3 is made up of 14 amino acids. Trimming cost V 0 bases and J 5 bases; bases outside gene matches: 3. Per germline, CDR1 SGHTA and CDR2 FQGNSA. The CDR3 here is CASSLAGGIETQYF. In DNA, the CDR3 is TGTGCCAGCAGCTTAGCCGGGGGGATTGAGACCCAGTACTTC.

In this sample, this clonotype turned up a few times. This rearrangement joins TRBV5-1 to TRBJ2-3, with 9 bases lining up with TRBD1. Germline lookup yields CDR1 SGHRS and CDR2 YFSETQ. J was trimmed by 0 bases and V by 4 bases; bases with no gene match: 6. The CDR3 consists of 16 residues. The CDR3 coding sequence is TGCGCCAGCAGCGGGGGGGGACAGGGTAGCACAGATACGCAGTATTTT. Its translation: CASSGGGQGSTDTQYF. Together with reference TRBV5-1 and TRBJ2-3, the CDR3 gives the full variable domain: KAGVTQTPRYLIKTRGQQVTLSCSPISGHRSVSWYQQTPGQGLQFLFEYFSETQRNKGNFPGRFSGRQFSNSRSEMNVSTLELGDSALYLCASSGGGQGSTDTQYFGPGTRLTVL.

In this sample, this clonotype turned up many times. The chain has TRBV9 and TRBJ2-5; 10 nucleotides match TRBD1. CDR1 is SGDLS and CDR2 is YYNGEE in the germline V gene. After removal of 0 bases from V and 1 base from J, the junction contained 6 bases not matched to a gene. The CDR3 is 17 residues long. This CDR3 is CASSVGRTGGFQETQYF. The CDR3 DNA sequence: TGTGCCAGCAGCGTAGGAAGGACAGGGGGTTTCCAAGAGACCCAGTACTTC.

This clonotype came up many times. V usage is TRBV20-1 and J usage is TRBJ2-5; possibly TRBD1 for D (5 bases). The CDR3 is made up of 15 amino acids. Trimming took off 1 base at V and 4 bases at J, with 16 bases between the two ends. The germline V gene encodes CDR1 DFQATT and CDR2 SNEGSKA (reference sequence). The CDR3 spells CSARAPAQGSETQYF. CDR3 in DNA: TGCAGTGCTAGAGCCCCCGCGCAGGGATCAGAGACCCAGTACTTC.

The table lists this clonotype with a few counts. The CDR3 sequence is CAWIATGSRNIQYF. In DNA, the CDR3 is TGTGCCTGGATAGCGACAGGTTCTAGAAACATTCAGTACTTC. The chain has TRBV21-1 and TRBJ2-4; TRBD1, the D gene given by the table, was not confirmed from the DNA. TRBV21-1 is annotated as a pseudogene. This CDR3 has 14 amino acids.

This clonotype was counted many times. The CDR3 loop is CASSFASGADTQYF. In DNA form, the CDR3 reads TGTGCCAGCAGCTTCGCCAGCGGGGCTGATACGCAGTATTTT. The genes are TRBV7-2 and TRBJ2-3; 7 bases match TRBD2. With 3 bases clipped from V and 6 bases from J, the junction kept 6 bases outside the gene matches. From germline, CDR1 is SGHTA and CDR2 FQGNSA. The CDR3 is 14 amino acids.

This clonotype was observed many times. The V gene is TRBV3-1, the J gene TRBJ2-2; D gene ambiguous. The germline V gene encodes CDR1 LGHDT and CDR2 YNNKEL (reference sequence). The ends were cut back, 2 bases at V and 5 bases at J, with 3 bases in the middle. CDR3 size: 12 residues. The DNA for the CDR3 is TGTGCCAGCAGCCAACGGACCGGGGAGCTGTTTTTT. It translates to CASSQRTGELFF.

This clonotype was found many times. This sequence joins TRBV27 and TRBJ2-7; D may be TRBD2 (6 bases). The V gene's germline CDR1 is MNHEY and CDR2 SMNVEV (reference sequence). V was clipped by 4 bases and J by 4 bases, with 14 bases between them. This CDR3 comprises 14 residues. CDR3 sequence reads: CASSSDLGGYEQYF. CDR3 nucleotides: TGTGCCAGCAGTTCCGACCTAGGAGGGTACGAGCAGTACTTC.

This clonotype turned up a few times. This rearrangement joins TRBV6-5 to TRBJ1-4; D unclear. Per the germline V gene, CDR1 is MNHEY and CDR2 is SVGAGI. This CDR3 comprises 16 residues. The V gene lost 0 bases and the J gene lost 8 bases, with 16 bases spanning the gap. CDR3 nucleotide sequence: TGTGCCAGCAGTTACTCGAGATGGGGAGGAGGCGAAAAACTGTTTTTT. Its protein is CASSYSRWGGGEKLFF.

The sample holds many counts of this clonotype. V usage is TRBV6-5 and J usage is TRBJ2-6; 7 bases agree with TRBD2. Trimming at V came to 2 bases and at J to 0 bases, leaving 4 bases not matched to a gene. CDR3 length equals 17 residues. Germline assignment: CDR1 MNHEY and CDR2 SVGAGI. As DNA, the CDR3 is TGTGCCAGCAGTTACCTAGCGGTCTTCTCTGGGGCCAACGTCCTGACTTTC. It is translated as CASSYLAVFSGANVLTF.

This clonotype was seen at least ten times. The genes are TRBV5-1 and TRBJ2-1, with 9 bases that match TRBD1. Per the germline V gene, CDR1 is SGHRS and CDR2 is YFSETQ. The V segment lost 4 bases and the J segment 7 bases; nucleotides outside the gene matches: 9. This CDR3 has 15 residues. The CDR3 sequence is CASSRTGQGRNEQFF. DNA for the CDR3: TGCGCCAGCAGCCGGACCGGACAGGGGAGGAATGAGCAGTTCTTC.

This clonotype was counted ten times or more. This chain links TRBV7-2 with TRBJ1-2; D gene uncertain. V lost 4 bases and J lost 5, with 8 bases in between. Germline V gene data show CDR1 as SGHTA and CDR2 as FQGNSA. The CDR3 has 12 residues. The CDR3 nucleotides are TGTGCCAGCAGCTCGGGTTCTTATGGCTACACCTTC. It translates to CASSSGSYGYTF.

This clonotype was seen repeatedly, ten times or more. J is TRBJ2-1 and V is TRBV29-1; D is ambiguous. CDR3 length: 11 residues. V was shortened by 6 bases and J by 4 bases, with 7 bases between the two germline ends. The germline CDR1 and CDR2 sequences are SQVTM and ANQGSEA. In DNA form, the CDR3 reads TGCAGCGTACGTGGGTACAATGAGCAGTTCTTC. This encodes CSVRGYNEQFF.

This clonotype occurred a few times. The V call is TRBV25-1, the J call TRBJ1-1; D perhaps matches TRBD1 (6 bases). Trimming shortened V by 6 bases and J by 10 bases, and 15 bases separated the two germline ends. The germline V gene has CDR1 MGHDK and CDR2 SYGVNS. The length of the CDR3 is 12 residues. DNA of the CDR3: TGTGCCAGCAGAGCAGGGGCCCTTGGAGCTTTCTTT. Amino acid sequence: CASRAGALGAFF.

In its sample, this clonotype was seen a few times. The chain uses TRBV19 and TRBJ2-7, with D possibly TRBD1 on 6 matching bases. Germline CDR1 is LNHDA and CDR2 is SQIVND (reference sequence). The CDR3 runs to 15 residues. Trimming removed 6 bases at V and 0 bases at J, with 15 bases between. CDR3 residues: CASSPGVGSSYEQYV. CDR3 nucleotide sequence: TGTGCCAGTAGCCCAGGGGTTGGAAGCTCCTACGAGCAGTACGTC.